This T cell receptor (beta chain) stems from a study of shared clonotypes between healthy human individuals. About the research overall: The cohort had two women and a few men, ages 18 to 49. The plates for each donor numbered three CD4 naive, three CD4 memory, two CD8 naive and one CD8 memory.

About this clone itself: Its antigen is still unknown.

Clones were sequenced by immunoSEQ multiplex PCR, and TCRdb holds only the in-frame ones, with some missing. The sample includes around 1.4 million clones, 98% to 99% seen only once; the top ten take 0.36%. Free of recent acute infections or vaccinations, the donors were healthy HIV-negative adults. Whole-study results and caveats: Researchers sampled blood only, noting tissue repertoires likely differ.

This CDR3 has 13 amino acids. The chain has TRBV21-1 and TRBJ2-2. TRBV21-1 is a listed pseudogene. The source is a man younger than 45 in good health. Source material: naive CD4+ T cells sorted from blood. The sample's subset: CD45RA+ positively selected. Written as DNA, the CDR3 is TGTGCCAGCAGTCTGATCCCCACCGGGGAGCTGTTTTTT. Translation gives CASSLIPTGELFF.